This T cell receptor (beta chain) was documented in a study of beta chain features in type 1 diabetes. Study at large: All samples yielded 107,917,701 examined sorted cells. Findings and limits, study-wide: The study notes PCR might favor shorter templates equally in patients and controls.

J gave up 7 bases and V 4 bases, and 9 bases lay outside the gene matches. Germline V gives CDR1 MDHEN, CDR2 SYDVKM. The CDR3 has 14 amino acids. Remarks on this clone: No antigen is known for it.

The isolated RNA, all of it, was reverse transcribed, so expressed TCRB transcripts were what got sequenced. The table came from immunoSEQ multiplex PCR; TCRdb's copy has only in-frame clones and leaves some out. The sample carries some 150,000 clones, 6.9% recorded once. This sequence joins TRBV28 and TRBJ2-7; 8 bases agree with TRBD2. Specimen: central memory CD4+ T cells from blood. The receptor was isolated from a woman in her 30s in good health. The CDR3 protein is CASSSGGRVEEQYF. Here the CDR3 DNA reads TGTGCCAGCAGTTCGGGAGGGCGGGTGGAAGAGCAGTACTTC.